Many counts were recorded for the clone carrying this TCR beta chain. This specimen belongs to a study of T cells in Graves' hyperthyroidism and ophthalmopathy. The germline V and J ends were trimmed by 6 bases and 0 bases, with 12 bases remaining between them. CDR3 length equals 15 residues. CDR1 is MDHEN, CDR2 SYDVKM, per germline. Uncontrolled infection, other autoimmune disease, pregnancy and lactation each barred patients from inclusion. Source material for PBMCs was about 11 ml fresh peripheral blood. Amplified regions were TCR beta CDR3 sequences from RNA transcripts. HTBI primers were used for first-round RT-PCR of the TCR CDR3. TCRdb reprocessed the multiplex PCR reads via MiXCR and lists one record per CDR3 protein. The data contain about 640,000 distinct CDR3 sequences, less than 25% of them singletons.

The genes are TRBV28 and TRBJ1-5; no firm D call. The receptor's source is a man aged 30 to 39 with Graves' ophthalmopathy. The sequenced material came from blood. CDR3 sequence reads: CASSDPTVSNQPQHF. The CDR3 DNA is TGTGCCAGCAGCGATCCAACAGTTAGCAATCAGCCCCAGCATTTT.